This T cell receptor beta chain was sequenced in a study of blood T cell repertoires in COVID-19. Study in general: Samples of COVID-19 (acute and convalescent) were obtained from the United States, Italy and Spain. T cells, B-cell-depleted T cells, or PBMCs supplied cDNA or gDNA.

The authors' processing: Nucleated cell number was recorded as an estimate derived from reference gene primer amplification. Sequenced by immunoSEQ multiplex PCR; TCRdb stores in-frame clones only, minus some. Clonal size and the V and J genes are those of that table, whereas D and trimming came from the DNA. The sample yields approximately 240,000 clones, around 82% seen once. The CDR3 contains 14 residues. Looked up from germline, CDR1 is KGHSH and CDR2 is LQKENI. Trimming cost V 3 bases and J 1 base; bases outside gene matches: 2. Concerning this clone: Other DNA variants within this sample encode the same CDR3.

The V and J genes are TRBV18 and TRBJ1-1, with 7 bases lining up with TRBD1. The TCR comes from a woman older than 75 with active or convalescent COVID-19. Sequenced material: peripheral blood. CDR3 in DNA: TGTGCCAGCTCACCGAGGACAGGGAACACTGAAGCTTTCTTT. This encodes CASSPRTGNTEAFF.